A single sample is the source of the 28 T cell receptor beta chains below, sequenced in a study of blood T cell repertoires in COVID-19. Method: immunoSEQ multiplex PCR; TCRdb's copy keeps in-frame clones and lacks some. The top ten hold around 26% of the sample, which has more than 25,000 clones, roughly 80% seen once. The sequenced sample was peripheral blood. These receptors originate from a human donor in a cohort sampled during active COVID-19.

This clone was detected only once. The chain joins TRBV6-4 to TRBJ1-2; 7 bases are a match to TRBD1. V gave up 2 bases and J gave up 8 bases; unmatched junction bases: 8. CDR3 length: 14 amino acids. Germline CDR1 is MRHNA and CDR2 is SNTAGT. CDR3 in amino acids: CASSDPTGVGGYTF. DNA for the CDR3: TGTGCCAGCAGTGACCCTACAGGGGTGGGAGGCTACACCTTC.

V and J are TRBV27 and TRBJ2-1; 7 bases fit TRBD2. This CDR3 comprises 16 residues. CDR1 is MNHEY and CDR2 is SMNVEV in the germline V gene (reference sequence). With 5 bases clipped from V and 2 bases from J, the junction kept 9 bases outside the gene matches. The CDR3 spells CASSLKRTRTYNEQFF. CDR3 sequence (DNA): TGTGCCAGCAGTCTGAAACGGACTAGGACCTACAATGAGCAGTTCTTC.

The gene calls are TRBV4-3 and TRBJ2-7; no firm D call. The CDR3 contains 15 residues. The V gene lost 0 bases and the J gene lost 2 bases, with 11 bases spanning the gap. Germline CDR1 and CDR2: LGHNA and YSLEER. The CDR3 nucleotides are TGCGCCAGCAGCCAAGATTGGTACAGCACCTACGAGCAGTACTTC. It translates to CASSQDWYSTYEQYF.

This sequence joins TRBV5-1 and TRBJ2-7, with TRBD1 matching over 9 bases. J lost 6 bases, V lost 0 bases, and 7 bases had no gene match. The CDR3 is 15 residues long. From germline, CDR1 is SGHRS and CDR2 YFSETQ. The CDR3 reads CASSLAQGAFSEQYF. The CDR3 bases are TGCGCCAGCAGCTTGGCACAGGGGGCGTTCTCCGAGCAGTACTTC.

The chain employs TRBV12-3 or TRBV12-4 and TRBJ1-6; unclear D gene. V was shortened by 2 bases and J by 7 bases, with 6 bases between the two germline ends. This CDR3 has 13 residues. CDR3: CASSLRTNSPLHF. The CDR3 nucleotides read TGTGCCAGCAGTTTACGTACAAATTCACCCCTCCACTTT.

The chain has TRBV7-9 and TRBJ2-1; 7 positions match TRBD1. CDR1 and CDR2 from the germline V gene are SEHNR and FQNEAQ (reference sequence). Unmatched junction bases numbered 6, after V lost 2 bases and J lost 5 bases. This CDR3 has 15 amino acids. The CDR3 loop reads CASSLTVQGDNEQFF. DNA for the CDR3: TGTGCCAGCAGCTTAACTGTCCAGGGGGACAATGAGCAGTTCTTC.

CDR3 in amino acids: CASSVHSPGAGDEKLFF. As DNA, the CDR3 is TGTGCCAGCAGCGTCCACTCCCCGGGTGCGGGGGATGAAAAACTGTTTTTT. The V call is TRBV9, the J call TRBJ1-4; maybe TRBD1 (5 bases). The length of the CDR3 is 17 residues. The V gene's germline CDR1 is SGDLS and CDR2 YYNGEE. Trimming removed 2 bases at V and 6 bases at J, with 20 bases between.

The V call is TRBV24-1, the J call TRBJ2-1; 12 bases match TRBD2. The CDR3 is 16 amino acids. Trimming took 4 bases from V and 9 from J; bases not matched to a gene: 9. Germline assignment: CDR1 KGHDR and CDR2 SFDVKD. DNA of the CDR3: TGTGCCACCAGTGACCCGGGACTAGCGGGCCAGGGTGAGCAGTTCTTC. Protein product: CATSDPGLAGQGEQFF.

The J gene is TRBJ2-7, the V gene TRBV28; 8 bases match TRBD2. J was trimmed by 0 bases and V by 3 bases; bases with no gene match: 4. Germline V CDR1 and CDR2: MDHEN, SYDVKM. This CDR3 comprises 15 residues. The CDR3 region is CASSFSGTPSYEQYF. CDR3 in DNA: TGTGCCAGCAGTTTTAGCGGGACTCCCTCCTACGAGCAGTACTTC.

This clone was seen a few times. V gene TRBV6-1 combines with J gene TRBJ1-2; maybe TRBD1 (6 bases). Germline V gene lookup returns CDR1 MNHNS and CDR2 SASEGT. Trimming removed 3 bases at V and 0 bases at J, with 11 bases between. This CDR3 is 15 amino acids long. The CDR3 bases are TGTGCCAGCAGTGAGGGGCAGGGGCCTAACTATGGCTACACCTTC. Its protein product is CASSEGQGPNYGYTF.

The rearrangement joins TRBV2 to TRBJ1-5; unclear D gene. CDR1 is SNHLY and CDR2 is FYNNEI in the germline V gene. V gave up 4 bases and J gave up 1 base, with 14 bases separating them. The CDR3 is made up of 16 amino acids. The CDR3 loop is CASSASREGSNQPQHF. CDR3 bases: TGTGCCAGCAGTGCCTCGAGGGAAGGGAGCAATCAGCCCCAGCATTTT.

The chain combines TRBV7-3 with TRBJ1-3; no firm D call. This CDR3 comprises 15 residues. From germline, CDR1 is SGHTA and CDR2 FQGTGA. V lost 4 bases, J lost 0 bases, and 10 bases lay in between. The CDR3 here is CASSSNGNSGNTIYF. CDR3 DNA sequence: TGTGCCAGCAGCTCCAACGGGAACTCTGGAAACACCATATATTTT.

This chain uses TRBV6-4 with TRBJ1-1, with TRBD1 as a possible D gene (5 bases). CDR3 length: 14 residues. CDR1 is MRHNA and CDR2 is SNTAGT in the germline V gene. V was shortened by 6 bases and J by 0 bases, with 11 bases between the two germline ends. CDR3 residues: CASREPGMNTEAFF. The DNA for the CDR3 is TGTGCCAGCAGAGAACCAGGGATGAACACTGAAGCTTTCTTT.

This chain joins TRBV9 and TRBJ2-3, with 7 positions matching TRBD1. Germline V gene lookup returns CDR1 SGDLS and CDR2 YYNGEE. This CDR3 contains 16 residues. J lost 3 bases, V lost 4 bases, and 11 bases had no gene match. In nucleotides, the CDR3 is TGTGCCAGCAGCTTCGGCGGACAGGTGGGAACAGATACGCAGTATTTT. Protein sequence: CASSFGGQVGTDTQYF.

This chain links TRBV30 with TRBJ2-7; 8 positions agree with TRBD1. The CDR3 has 14 amino acids. CDR1 and CDR2 from the germline V gene are GTSNPN and SVGIG (reference sequence). The V and J ends lost 3 bases and 2 bases, in that order; junction bases with no gene match: 6. CDR3 residues: CAWRSGTGTYEQYF. Written as DNA, the CDR3 is TGTGCCTGGAGATCCGGGACAGGCACCTACGAGCAGTACTTC.

The genes are TRBV27 and TRBJ1-4; TRBD1 is a possible D gene (6 bases). Between the trimmed V and J ends, which lost 5 bases and 13 bases, there was a span of 20 bases. CDR1 is MNHEY, CDR2 SMNVEV, per germline (reference sequence). The CDR3 spans 14 residues. The CDR3 reads CASSPLTGIQGLFF. The CDR3 DNA reads as TGTGCCAGCAGTCCACTTACAGGGATTCAAGGACTGTTTTTT.

The genes are TRBV9 and TRBJ2-7; 8 nucleotides match TRBD2. V was clipped by 3 bases and J by 3 bases; unmatched bases: 8. Germline V lookup: CDR1 SGDLS, CDR2 YYNGEE. The CDR3 length is 15 residues. Here the CDR3 DNA reads TGTGCCAGCAGCGCCCGGGGGGGGGCCCACTACGAGCAGTACTTC. Its translation: CASSARGGAHYEQYF.

V gene TRBV24-1 combines with J gene TRBJ1-2; no clear D gene. V was trimmed by 1 base and J by 0 bases, leaving 5 bases between them. The V gene's germline CDR1 is KGHDR and CDR2 SFDVKD. The CDR3 extends over 14 amino acids. The CDR3 is CATSDFGSNYGYTF. Here the CDR3 DNA reads TGTGCCACCAGTGATTTCGGTTCTAACTATGGCTACACCTTC.

The chain recombines TRBV3-1 (or the pseudogene TRBV3-2) with TRBJ2-5; a possible D gene is TRBD2 (6 bases). This CDR3 contains 13 residues. Germline V gives CDR1 LGHDT, CDR2 YNNKEL (reference sequence). V gave up 4 bases and J gave up 4 bases, with 10 bases separating them. The CDR3 DNA reads TGTGCCAGCAGCCTTGGAGGGAGAGAGACCCAGTACTTC. Protein: CASSLGGRETQYF.

The chain employs TRBV28 and TRBJ1-4; weak D call: TRBD1 (5 bases). Germline lookup yields CDR1 MDHEN and CDR2 SYDVKM. V shed 8 bases and J shed 0 bases, with 16 bases lying between them. This CDR3 region has 16 residues. The CDR3 coding sequence is TGTGCCAGCGGAGGGGAAAGATCGGCAACTAATGAAAAACTGTTTTTT. Translated: CASGGERSATNEKLFF.

The rearrangement joins TRBV11-2 to TRBJ2-1; the D gene is possibly TRBD2 (6 bases). Trimming pared 3 bases from V and 6 bases from J, leaving 15 bases between. The CDR3 runs 15 residues. Germline values: CDR1 SGHAT, CDR2 FQNNGV. CDR3 DNA sequence: TGTGCCAGCAGCTTGGGCGGGGCCGCCACCAATGAGCAGTTCTTC. Protein sequence: CASSLGGAATNEQFF.

The V gene is TRBV3-1 (or the pseudogene TRBV3-2), the J gene TRBJ2-7; TRBD2 might be the D (5 bases). The CDR3 is made up of 19 amino acids. Germline assignment: CDR1 LGHDT and CDR2 YNNKEL (reference sequence). Trimming left V 0 bases short and J 4 bases short, with 25 bases between. The CDR3 bases are TGTGCCAGCAGCCAAGAACGGATAGTCGGACCGGGATCTCCGTACGAGCAGTACTTC. Protein sequence: CASSQERIVGPGSPYEQYF.

The V call is TRBV7-2, the J call TRBJ2-5, with 11 positions matching TRBD2. Germline CDR1 is SGHTA and CDR2 is FQGNSA. V was clipped by 3 bases and J by 1 base; unmatched bases: 7. This CDR3 region has 17 residues. The CDR3: CASSFSLAGAIQETQYF. DNA of the CDR3: TGTGCCAGCAGCTTCTCACTAGCGGGGGCGATCCAAGAGACCCAGTACTTC.

The rearrangement joins TRBV27 to TRBJ2-5, with 10 bases aligning to TRBD2. The CDR3 sequence is 14 residues long. Germline values: CDR1 MNHEY, CDR2 SMNVEV (reference sequence). The V segment lost 6 bases and the J segment 4 bases; nucleotides outside the gene matches: 5. CDR3 nucleotide sequence: TGTGCCAGCAGGGCCAGCGGGAGGGGAGAGACCCAGTACTTC. It codes for CASRASGRGETQYF.

The chain has TRBV4-1 and TRBJ2-7; perhaps TRBD1 as D (6 bases). The CDR3 sequence is 16 residues long. V lost 3 bases and J lost 2, with 17 bases in between. Germline CDR1 is MGHRA and CDR2 is YSYEKL. CDR3 DNA sequence: TGCGCCAGCAGCCAGGAAACAGGGTTTAGGGCCTACGAGCAGTACTTC. Protein product: CASSQETGFRAYEQYF.

V and J are TRBV25-1 and TRBJ2-3; 9 nucleotides align to TRBD1. This CDR3 is built from 16 residues. Trimming at V came to 4 bases and at J to 8 bases, leaving 13 bases not matched to a gene. Per the germline V gene, CDR1 is MGHDK and CDR2 is SYGVNS. CDR3 loop: CASSGTTGGVHVTQYF. CDR3 DNA: TGTGCCAGCAGTGGCACAACAGGGGGCGTGCATGTTACGCAGTATTTT.

V usage is TRBV3-1 (or the pseudogene TRBV3-2) and J usage is TRBJ1-3; TRBD1 aligns across 7 bases. The CDR3 is made up of 16 amino acids. Losses at the gene ends were 1 base for V and 3 bases for J; bases not matched to a gene: 6. Looked up from germline, CDR1 is LGHDT and CDR2 is YNNKEL (reference sequence). CDR3: CASSQVTGRYGNTIYF. CDR3 DNA: TGTGCCAGCAGCCAAGTGACAGGGAGATATGGAAACACCATATATTTT.

The rearrangement uses TRBV18 and TRBJ2-7; 13 bases line up with TRBD2. V gave up 3 bases and J gave up 6 bases; unmatched junction bases: 2. CDR1 KGHSH and CDR2 LQKENI come from the germline V gene. This CDR3 contains 14 residues. CDR3 nucleotide sequence: TGTGCCAGCTCACCTCGACTAGCGGGAGGCGAGCAGTACTTC. It encodes CASSPRLAGGEQYF. Full variable domain (missing parts from reference TRBV18 and TRBJ2-7): NAGVMQNPRHLVRRRGQEARLRCSPMKGHSHVYWYRQLPEEGLKFMVYLQKENIIDESGMPKERFSAEFPKEGPSILRIQQVVRGDSAAYFCASSPRLAGGEQYFGPGTRLTVT.